The 23 T cell receptor beta chains reported below all come from one sample, sequenced in a study of blood T cells in healthy people across ages. A second PCR of about 7 to 12 cycles used a sample-barcoded 5' primer and a J-beta primer mix. From the 5' RACE reads, TCRdb called clonotypes with MiXCR, one entry per CDR3 protein. The sample records 1,500,000 or so distinct CDR3 sequences, approximately 43% being singletons. The sample consisted of blood. The receptors derive from a woman aged 18 to 35 in good health.

V gene TRBV2 combines with J gene TRBJ1-2; TRBD1 matches 9 bases. V lost 6 bases to trimming and J lost 7 bases; unmatched junction nucleotides: 6. The CDR3 sequence is 13 residues long. CDR1 and CDR2 from the germline V gene are SNHLY and FYNNEI. The CDR3 is CASRTGGSSGYTF. The CDR3 region has the DNA TGTGCCAGCAGGACAGGGGGGAGCTCTGGCTACACCTTC.

The rearrangement joins TRBV20-1 to TRBJ1-3; TRBD1 is a possible D gene (6 bases). Between the trimmed V and J ends, which lost 0 bases and 13 bases, there was a span of 13 bases. Germline V CDR1 and CDR2: DFQATT, SNEGSKA (reference sequence). CDR3 length equals 12 residues. CDR3 sequence: CSARDTRGKIYF. In nucleotides, the CDR3 is TGCAGTGCTAGAGATACCAGGGGAAAAATATATTTT.

Concerning this clonotype: One end of the junction varies from germline; a read error may be responsible. The chain has TRBV2 and TRBJ2-4, with D unclear. The DNA matches TRBJ2-7 better at its end, which makes the J call doubtful. Germline CDR1 reads SNHLY; CDR2 reads FYNNEI. The CDR3 is made up of 14 amino acids. Here the CDR3 DNA reads TGTGCCAGCAGCGACTGGGGTGGGTCCTCCGAGCAGTACTTC. Protein product: CASSDWGGSSEQYF.

This clonotype has just a few counts. The rearrangement links TRBV5-1 to TRBJ2-1; 8 positions agree with TRBD2. Trimming at V came to 3 bases and at J to 10 bases, leaving 9 bases not matched to a gene. CDR1 is SGHRS and CDR2 is YFSETQ in the germline V gene. This CDR3 is 14 amino acids long. The CDR3 is CASSSAGAQYEQFF. In DNA, the CDR3 is TGCGCCAGCAGCTCAGCGGGAGCTCAATACGAGCAGTTCTTC.

This clonotype was seen a handful of times. One end of the junction fails to match germline, which may point to a read error. Here the CDR3 DNA reads TGCAGCGTCGAAGGGGATTACTATGGCTACACCTTC. It yields the protein CSVEGDYYGYTF. The V gene is TRBV29-1, the J gene TRBJ1-2; D may be TRBD1 (5 bases). The CDR3 runs 12 residues. CDR1 and CDR2 from the germline V gene are SQVTM and ANQGSEA. Full variable domain (remainder filled in from reference TRBV29-1 and TRBJ1-2): SAVISQKPSRDICQRGTSLTIQCQVDSQVTMMFWYRQQPGQSLTLIATANQGSEATYESGFVIDKFPISRPNLTFSTLTVSNMSPEDSSIYLCSVEGDYYGYTFGSGTRLTVV.

This clonotype was picked up a small number of times. The chain recombines TRBV5-1 with TRBJ1-1, with TRBD1 matching over 10 bases. Germline CDR1 SGHRS, CDR2 YFSETQ. Trimming removed 3 bases from V and 5 bases from J; junction bases left unmatched: 10. The CDR3 extends over 16 amino acids. The CDR3 spells CASSSPGQGIYTEAFF. DNA of the CDR3: TGCGCCAGCAGCTCACCGGGACAGGGGATTTATACTGAAGCTTTCTTT.

The chain recombines TRBV18 with TRBJ2-1, with 12 bases aligning to TRBD2. Germline V gene lookup returns CDR1 KGHSH and CDR2 LQKENI. V dropped 5 bases and J dropped 9; count of bases not matched to a gene: 5. The CDR3 is 14 residues long. CDR3 protein: CASSGLAGMIEQFF. The CDR3 DNA is TGTGCCAGCTCAGGACTAGCGGGAATGATTGAGCAGTTCTTC.

This clonotype was counted between two and nine times. The J gene is TRBJ2-1, the V gene TRBV15, with unresolved D. CDR3 size: 14 residues. Germline V gene sequence: CDR1 LNHNV, CDR2 YYDKDF (reference sequence). Trimming shortened V by 4 bases and J by 8 bases, and 15 bases separated the two germline ends. DNA of the CDR3: TGTGCCACCAGCAAACGGCTAGGGTTTGATGAGCAGTTCTTC. Translation: CATSKRLGFDEQFF.

This chain uses TRBV7-2 with TRBJ2-1; the D is unclear. V was clipped by 5 bases and J by 7 bases, with 12 bases between them. The CDR3 is 13 amino acids. The germline CDR1 and CDR2 sequences are SGHTA and FQGNSA. The CDR3 spells CASSGTYKNEQFF. In DNA form, the CDR3 reads TGTGCCAGCAGCGGAACTTACAAGAATGAGCAGTTCTTC.

The gene calls are TRBV6-5 and TRBJ1-1; D is perhaps TRBD1 (6 bases). Germline CDR1 is MNHEY and CDR2 is SVGAGI. V lost 0 bases and J lost 0, with 8 bases in between. The CDR3 covers 15 residues. The CDR3 DNA is TGTGCCAGCAGTTACTCCGGACAGCTGAACACTGAAGCTTTCTTT. Protein product: CASSYSGQLNTEAFF.

The chain is built from TRBV9 and TRBJ1-2; tentatively, D is TRBD1 (6 bases). The CDR3 is made up of 16 amino acids. CDR1 is SGDLS and CDR2 is YYNGEE in the germline V gene. V shed 5 bases and J shed 8 bases, with 25 bases lying between them. Here the CDR3 DNA reads TGTGCCAGCAGTTCCTCATCGGACAGTAACTATGTGGGCTACACCTTC. Its translation: CASSSSSDSNYVGYTF.

This sequence joins TRBV9 and TRBJ2-1; 7 bases map to TRBD2. Germline CDR1 and CDR2: SGDLS and YYNGEE. The V and J ends lost 6 bases and 2 bases, in that order; junction bases with no gene match: 11. This CDR3 contains 16 residues. The CDR3: CASTPRPSGAYNEQFF. The CDR3 region has the DNA TGTGCCAGCACCCCACGACCCAGCGGGGCCTACAATGAGCAGTTCTTC.

This clonotype was picked up a small number of times. The chain recombines TRBV18 with TRBJ1-2; D call uncertain. With 1 base removed from V and 4 bases from J, the gap between germline ends came to 16 bases. The CDR3 is made up of 16 amino acids. Germline V lookup: CDR1 KGHSH, CDR2 LQKENI. The CDR3 region has the DNA TGTGCCAGCTCACCACTCCGAGGGAAGGAGGGCTATGGCTACACCTTC. The encoded protein is CASSPLRGKEGYGYTF.

The chain employs TRBV20-1 and TRBJ2-7, with D maybe TRBD1 (5 bases). Germline V lookup: CDR1 DFQATT, CDR2 SNEGSKA (reference sequence). The CDR3 has 13 amino acids. V was cut by 5 bases and J by 7 bases, with 18 bases left in between. The CDR3 DNA follows: TGCAGTGCTGGTAAGGGGCTTCGGTATGAGCAGTACTTC. This encodes CSAGKGLRYEQYF.

This clonotype was counted many times. J is TRBJ2-3 and V is TRBV29-1, with D perhaps matching TRBD2 (6 bases). Germline lookup yields CDR1 SQVTM and CDR2 ANQGSEA. The V end lost 3 bases, the J end lost 0 bases, and 10 bases lay between the germline ends. The CDR3 is made up of 14 amino acids. This CDR3 is CSVDWAGSTDTQYF. As DNA, the CDR3 is TGCAGCGTTGACTGGGCGGGGAGCACAGATACGCAGTATTTT.

The chain carries TRBV10-3 and TRBJ1-1; D is unresolved. The CDR3 consists of 13 residues. Germline CDR1 is ENHRY and CDR2 is SYGVKD. V was cut by 7 bases and J by 3 bases, with 12 bases left in between. The CDR3 reads CAITAETDTEAFF. In DNA, the CDR3 is TGTGCCATCACTGCGGAGACGGACACTGAAGCTTTCTTT.

This chain joins TRBV4-3 and TRBJ2-7; TRBD2 matches at 10 bases. The germline V gene has CDR1 LGHNA and CDR2 YSLEER. V lost 1 base and J lost 3; bases outside the gene matches: 6. The CDR3 consists of 16 residues. CDR3 protein: CASSQGPAGGLYEQYF. The CDR3 nucleotides are TGCGCCAGCAGCCAAGGACCAGCGGGAGGGCTCTACGAGCAGTACTTC.

A few counts support this clonotype. The chain carries TRBV7-6 and TRBJ1-4, with TRBD1 matching over 8 bases. The ends lost 5 bases at V and 7 bases at J; junction bases unmatched: 6. The CDR3 totals 14 residues. CDR1 is SGHVS and CDR2 is FNYEAQ in the germline V gene. The DNA of the CDR3 is TGTGCCAGCAGCAATCAGGGGGCGGGTGAAAAACTGTTTTTT. It specifies CASSNQGAGEKLFF.

There are many counts of this clonotype. The chain couples TRBV24-1 to TRBJ2-1; D remains ambiguous. CDR1 is KGHDR and CDR2 is SFDVKD in the germline V gene. CDR3 length: 13 amino acids. V was shortened by 3 bases and J by 0 bases, with 2 bases between the two germline ends. CDR3 protein: CATSDPSYNEQFF. CDR3 in DNA: TGTGCCACCAGTGATCCCTCCTACAATGAGCAGTTCTTC.

V is TRBV20-1 and J is TRBJ2-3; D ambiguous. Germline assignment: CDR1 DFQATT and CDR2 SNEGSKA (reference sequence). The CDR3 has 13 amino acids. V gave up 3 bases and J gave up 3 bases, with 10 bases separating them. CDR3 sequence reads: CSASRAHTDTQYF. Here the CDR3 DNA reads TGCAGTGCTAGTAGAGCGCATACAGATACGCAGTATTTT.

J is TRBJ1-1 and V is TRBV18; a weak D match, TRBD1 (5 bases). The CDR3 spans 15 residues. The V end lost 5 bases, the J end lost 7 bases, and 20 bases lay between the germline ends. Germline CDR1 and CDR2: KGHSH and LQKENI. The DNA of the CDR3 is TGTGCCAGCTCAGTAGGACAATTCCCCTTGGGTGAAGCTTTCTTT. Protein product: CASSVGQFPLGEAFF.

The chain carries TRBV7-2 and TRBJ2-5, with TRBD2 matching over 7 bases. Germline V lookup: CDR1 SGHTA, CDR2 FQGNSA. CDR3 size: 14 residues. V lost 6 bases to trimming and J lost 0 bases; unmatched junction nucleotides: 4. The CDR3: CASRLLAHQETQYF. The CDR3 region has the DNA TGTGCCAGCAGGTTACTAGCGCACCAAGAGACCCAGTACTTC.

This clonotype was observed a single time. This rearrangement joins TRBV4-1 to TRBJ2-5, with D uncertain. TRBJ2-7 explains the end of the DNA better; the J call may be wrong. Germline V CDR1 and CDR2: MGHRA, YSYEKL. The CDR3 consists of 13 residues. The CDR3 nucleotides are TGCGCCAGCAGCCAACTATCCCGCTACGAGCAGTACTTC. Translating gives CASSQLSRYEQYF.